The rows below give T cell receptor beta chains drawn from one sample of a study of shared clonotypes between healthy human individuals. Assay: immunoSEQ multiplex PCR; the TCRdb copy retains only in-frame clones and omits some. Of fewer than 3 million clones in the sample, around 92% were seen once. Sequencing was done on a sample of naive CD4+ T cells from PBMCs. These TCRs come from a young man in good health. Some clones in this sample may be carry-over from other donors' samples. The conserved cysteine and the conserved F or W are not part of the CDR3 here. Each record gives: J gene, V gene, clone size, CDR3 length, CDR3 protein. Size is stated for part of the rows, as once, few or many counts, or as a class when the clone is expanded.

TRBJ2-3,TRBV5-1,.,12,ASGREGSTDTQY
TRBJ1-4,TRBV11-1,.,13,ASSVSGTTNEKLF
TRBJ2-1,TRBV5-1,.,13,ASSSSGPHYNEQF
TRBJ1-4,TRBV7-3,.,12,ASSFDRINEKLF
TRBJ1-5,TRBV25-1,.,13,ASSSKTLYNQPQH
TRBJ1-2,TRBV21-1,.,10,ASTGKGYGYT
TRBJ2-7,TRBV2,.,11,AIEGPGAYEQY
TRBJ2-1,TRBV11-2,.,13,ASSLVAGDSDEQF
.,TRBV5-1,.,13,ASSSATGGPYEQY
TRBJ2-2,TRBV5-1,.,10,ASSLGSGELF
TRBJ2-7,TRBV28,.,13,ASSNLGTSGNRQY
TRBJ2-5,TRBV5-4,.,13,ASSLLDSDRKTQY
TRBJ1-1,TRBV19,.,12,ASISWGSNTEAF
TRBJ1-4,TRBV27,.,13,ASSLGGAWDEKLF
TRBJ2-7,TRBV6-1,.,10,ASKRTGYEQY
TRBJ2-3,TRBV18,.,13,ASSPLDPSTDTQY
TRBJ2-7,TRBV11-3,.,11,ASSFDRGREQY
TRBJ2-7,TRBV11-2,.,12,ASSLTRIGYEQY
TRBJ1-2,TRBV2,.,13,ASSENGDINYGYT
TRBJ1-4,TRBV7-2,.,13,ASSRAIGPIEKLF
TRBJ1-1,TRBV30,.,14,AWRHPGTGGFNEAF
TRBJ2-1,TRBV5-1,.,13,ASSLLAGAYNEQF
TRBJ2-1,TRBV29-1,.,12,SVGGRALINEQF
TRBJ1-5,TRBV4-1,.,15,ASSPNQGMWDNQPQH
TRBJ1-5,TRBV9,.,12,ASSVATGPGPQH
TRBJ1-2,TRBV19,.,12,ASSIVNSRYGYT
TRBJ1-2,TRBV7-2,.,12,ASSLTASDYGYT
TRBJ2-1,TRBV7-2,.,12,ASSLGGRTGEQF
TRBJ2-7,TRBV9,once,11,ASSPRGGGEQY
TRBJ2-7,TRBV28,.,13,ASTSVGRAPYEQY
TRBJ2-2,TRBV25-1,.,8,ASTHRELF
TRBJ1-1,TRBV21-1,.,10,ASHGGGTEAF
TRBJ2-2,TRBV9,.,18,ASSVRGPEGSGRDTGELF
TRBJ2-3,TRBV5-1,once,13,ASSLRTGDTDTQY
TRBJ2-1,TRBV28,.,12,ASSAGGVPNEQF
TRBJ2-2,TRBV7-8,.,14,ASSILDRVRTGELF
TRBJ1-5,TRBV19,.,14,ASTGTGVRGGQPQH
TRBJ1-2,TRBV30,.,14,AWSSGTGTSYYGYT
TRBJ2-7,TRBV6-1,once,11,ASSNRARDEQY
TRBJ2-5,TRBV28,.,14,ASSWTPGTGGETQY
TRBJ1-1,TRBV19,.,13,ASSRRTQGNTEAF
TRBJ2-2,TRBV5-1,.,14,ASSPSGTAPNGELF
TRBJ2-7,TRBV15,.,13,ATSRASGAHYEQY
TRBJ2-3,TRBV5-1,.,14,ASSLLAGRGTDTQY
TRBJ2-6,TRBV19,.,11,ASSVSGANVLT
TRBJ2-1,TRBV7-3,.,13,ASSLLGSSYNEQF
TRBJ1-5,TRBV4-1,.,14,ASSQITGGNNQPQH
TRBJ1-1,TRBV28,.,13,ASSLPSPRGTEAF
TRBJ1-5,TRBV19,.,13,ASSPREGSWQPQH
TRBJ1-2,TRBV5-4,.,12,ASSQREADYGYT
TRBJ2-5,TRBV5-4,.,14,ASSLGLAGPQETQY
TRBJ2-2,TRBV5-5,.,12,ASSLATATGELF
TRBJ2-2,TRBV4-1,.,15,ASSQSLLTGSAGELF
TRBJ2-5,TRBV7-2,.,14,ASSFIRDSRQETQY